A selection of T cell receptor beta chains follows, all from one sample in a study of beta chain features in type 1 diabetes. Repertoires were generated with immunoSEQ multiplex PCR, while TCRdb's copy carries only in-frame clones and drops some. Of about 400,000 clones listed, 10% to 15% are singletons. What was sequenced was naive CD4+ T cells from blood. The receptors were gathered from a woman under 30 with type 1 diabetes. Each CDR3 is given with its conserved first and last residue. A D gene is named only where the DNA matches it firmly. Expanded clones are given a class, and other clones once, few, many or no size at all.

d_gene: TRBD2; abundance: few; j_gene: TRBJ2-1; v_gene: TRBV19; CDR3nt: TGTGCCAGTTCTAGCGGAAGCTCCTACAATGAGCAGTTCTTC; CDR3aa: CASSSGSSYNEQFF
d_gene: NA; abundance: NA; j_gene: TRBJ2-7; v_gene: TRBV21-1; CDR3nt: TGTGCCAGCAGCAAAGCTCAGGGACACTCTCGGGACGAGCAGTACTTC; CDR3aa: CASSKAQGHSRDEQYF
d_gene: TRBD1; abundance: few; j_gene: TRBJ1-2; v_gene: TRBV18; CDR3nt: TGTGCCAGCTCACCAGGACAGGGGCAATATGGCTACACCTTC; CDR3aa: CASSPGQGQYGYTF
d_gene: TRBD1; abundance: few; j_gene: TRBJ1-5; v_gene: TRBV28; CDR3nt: TGTGCCAGCAGTTGGGGGACAGGGCGCAATCAGCCCCAGCATTTT; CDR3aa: CASSWGTGRNQPQHF
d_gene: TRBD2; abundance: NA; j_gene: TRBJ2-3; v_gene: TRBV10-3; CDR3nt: TGTGCCATCAGTGAAGGCCTAGCGGGGCCAGATACGCAGTATTTT; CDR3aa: CAISEGLAGPDTQYF
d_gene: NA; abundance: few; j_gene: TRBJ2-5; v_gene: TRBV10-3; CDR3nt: TGTGCCATCAGTGGCATGGTCACAGGGCAAGAGACCCAGTACTTC; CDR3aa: CAISGMVTGQETQYF
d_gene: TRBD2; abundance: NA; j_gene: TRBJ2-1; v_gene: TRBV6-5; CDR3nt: TGTGCCAGCAGTTACTCCGGACTAGCCGGCCGGCATGAGCAGTTCTTC; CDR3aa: CASSYSGLAGRHEQFF
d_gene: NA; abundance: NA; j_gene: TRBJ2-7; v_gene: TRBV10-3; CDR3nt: TGTGCCATCAGTGAGTCGACGGCGGGATTGGGGCAGTACTTC; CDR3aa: CAISESTAGLGQYF
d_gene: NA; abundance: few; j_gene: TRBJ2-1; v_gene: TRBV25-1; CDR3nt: TGTGCCAGCAGTGAATTAACTAGCAGGCACAATGAGCAGTTCTTC; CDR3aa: CASSELTSRHNEQFF
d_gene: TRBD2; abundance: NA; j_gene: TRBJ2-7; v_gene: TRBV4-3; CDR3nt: TGCGCCAGCAGCCGAGAGGGGACTACCCCGTCCTACGAGCAGTACTTC; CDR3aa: CASSREGTTPSYEQYF
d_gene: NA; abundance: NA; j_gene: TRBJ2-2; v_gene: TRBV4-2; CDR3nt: TGTGCCAGCAGCCAAGATCTTAGGACAGTGAACACCGGGGAGCTGTTTTTT; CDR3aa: CASSQDLRTVNTGELFF
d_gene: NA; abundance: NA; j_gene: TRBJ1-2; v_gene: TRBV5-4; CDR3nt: TGTGCCAGCAGCTTGGAGGGGCGCTCCCATGGCTACACCTTC; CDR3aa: CASSLEGRSHGYTF
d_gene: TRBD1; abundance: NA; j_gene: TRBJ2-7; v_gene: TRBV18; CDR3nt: TGTGCCAGCTCGCTGGGACAGAGCTCCTACGAGCAGTACTTC; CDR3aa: CASSLGQSSYEQYF
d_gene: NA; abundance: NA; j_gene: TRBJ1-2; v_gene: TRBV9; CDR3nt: TGTGCCAGCAGCGTAGCTTCAGGGATAGGTGGCTACACCTTC; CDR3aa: CASSVASGIGGYTF
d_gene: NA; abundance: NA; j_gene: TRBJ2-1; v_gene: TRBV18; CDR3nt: TGTGCCAGCTCCCCCGGGGGAGCGGGCAATGAGCAGTTCTTC; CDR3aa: CASSPGGAGNEQFF
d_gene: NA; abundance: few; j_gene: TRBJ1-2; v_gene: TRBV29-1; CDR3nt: TGCAGCGTTGAACCGCGGCTTTCTAACTATGGCTACACCTTC; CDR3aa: CSVEPRLSNYGYTF
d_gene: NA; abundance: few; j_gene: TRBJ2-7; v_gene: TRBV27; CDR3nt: TGTGCCAGCAGTTTAGGAGACAGGTACGAGCAGTACTTC; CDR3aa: CASSLGDRYEQYF
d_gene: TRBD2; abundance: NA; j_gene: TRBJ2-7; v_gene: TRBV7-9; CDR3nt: TGTGCCAGCAGCTTAAGGGGCGGCAGCGGGAGGTTCTACGAGCAGTACTTC; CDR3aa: CASSLRGGSGRFYEQYF
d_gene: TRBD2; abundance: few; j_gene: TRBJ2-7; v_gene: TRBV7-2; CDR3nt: TGTGCCAGCAGCTTTTCGGGACTAGCTACGGGCGAGCAGTACTTC; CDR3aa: CASSFSGLATGEQYF
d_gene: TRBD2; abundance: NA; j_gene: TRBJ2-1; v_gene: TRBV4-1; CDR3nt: TGCGCCAGCAGACACTACCGGGAGGGGAATGAGCAGTTCTTC; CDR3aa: CASRHYREGNEQFF
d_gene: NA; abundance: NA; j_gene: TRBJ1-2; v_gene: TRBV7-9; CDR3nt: TGTGCCAGCAGCCTAGGGGCCGGACACAACTATGGCTACACCTTC; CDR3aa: CASSLGAGHNYGYTF
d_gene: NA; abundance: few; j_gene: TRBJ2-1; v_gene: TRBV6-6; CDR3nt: TGTGCCAGCAGACTGGACTCGAACAATGAGCAGTTCTTC; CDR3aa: CASRLDSNNEQFF
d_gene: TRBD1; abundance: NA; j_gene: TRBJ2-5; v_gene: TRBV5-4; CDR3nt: TGTGCCAGCCAGGCCAATCCCGGGACAGGGTCAGAGACCCAGTACTTC; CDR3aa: CASQANPGTGSETQYF
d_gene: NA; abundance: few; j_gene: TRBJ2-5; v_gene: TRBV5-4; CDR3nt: TGTGCCAGCAGCCAGAACAGGGCACAAGGAGAGACCCAGTACTTC; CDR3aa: CASSQNRAQGETQYF
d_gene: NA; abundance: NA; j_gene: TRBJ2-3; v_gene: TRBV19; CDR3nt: TGTGCCAGTAGTATTGAGCGGCGCACAGATACGCAGTATTTT; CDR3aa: CASSIERRTDTQYF
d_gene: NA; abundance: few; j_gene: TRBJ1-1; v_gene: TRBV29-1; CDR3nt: TGCAGCGCCCCCACTCAGGGATTGGACACTGAAGCTTTCTTT; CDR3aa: CSAPTQGLDTEAFF
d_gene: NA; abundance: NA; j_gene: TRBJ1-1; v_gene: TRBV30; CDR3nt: TGTGCCTGGAACTTTGTGGTCGCTAACACTGAAGCTTTCTTT; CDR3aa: CAWNFVVANTEAFF
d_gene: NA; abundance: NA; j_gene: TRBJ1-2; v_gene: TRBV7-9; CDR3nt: TGTGCCAGCAGCCCTCTTACCCCGGGAGACGGCTACACCTTC; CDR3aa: CASSPLTPGDGYTF
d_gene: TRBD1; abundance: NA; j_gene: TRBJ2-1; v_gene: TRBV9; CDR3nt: TGTGCCAGCAGCGTAGTAGGACAGGGTAGGGCTGAGCAGTTCTTC; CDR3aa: CASSVVGQGRAEQFF
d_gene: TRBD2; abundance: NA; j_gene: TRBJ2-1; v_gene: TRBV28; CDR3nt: TGTGCCAGCAGGAGACTAGCGGGAGCTTTTGAGCAGTTCTTC; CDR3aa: CASRRLAGAFEQFF
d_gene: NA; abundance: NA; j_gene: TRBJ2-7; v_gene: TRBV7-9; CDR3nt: TGTGCCAGCAGCTTACGGCAGGGCGAGCAGTACTTC; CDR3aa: CASSLRQGEQYF
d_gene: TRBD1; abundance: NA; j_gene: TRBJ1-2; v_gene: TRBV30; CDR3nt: TGTGCCTGGAGTGTCAACAGGGGTGGCTACACCTTC; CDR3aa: CAWSVNRGGYTF
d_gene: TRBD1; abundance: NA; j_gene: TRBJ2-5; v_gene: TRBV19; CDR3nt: TGTGCCAGTAGTATTAGTATTGGGACAGGGGGCGCGGTGAAGACCCAGTACTTC; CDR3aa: CASSISIGTGGAVKTQYF
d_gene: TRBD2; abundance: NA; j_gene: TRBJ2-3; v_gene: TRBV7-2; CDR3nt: TGTGCCAGCAGCCACGGGGGGAGGTCAGATACGCAGTATTTT; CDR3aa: CASSHGGRSDTQYF
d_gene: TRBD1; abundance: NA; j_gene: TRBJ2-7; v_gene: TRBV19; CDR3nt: TGTGCCAGTAGTGTGGGACAGGGCCCCTACGAGCAGTACTTC; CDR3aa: CASSVGQGPYEQYF
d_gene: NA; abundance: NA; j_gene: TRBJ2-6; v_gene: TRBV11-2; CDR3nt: TGTGCCAGCAGCTTAGGCGGCTCTGGGGCCAACGTCCTGACTTTC; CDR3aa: CASSLGGSGANVLTF
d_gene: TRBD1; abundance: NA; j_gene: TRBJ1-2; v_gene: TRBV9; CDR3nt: TGTGCCAGCAGCGTATCCCCCCAAAGGACAGGGGGCGACTATGGCTACACCTTC; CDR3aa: CASSVSPQRTGGDYGYTF
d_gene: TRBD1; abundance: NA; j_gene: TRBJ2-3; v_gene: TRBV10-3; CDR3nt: TGTGCCATCAGGGACCGGGACAGGTCATCAGATACGCAGTATTTT; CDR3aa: CAIRDRDRSSDTQYF
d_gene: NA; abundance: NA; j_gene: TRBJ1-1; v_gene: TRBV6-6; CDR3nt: TGTGCCACCAGCCTGGGGAGGGGTGGGGACACTGAAGCTTTCTTT; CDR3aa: CATSLGRGGDTEAFF
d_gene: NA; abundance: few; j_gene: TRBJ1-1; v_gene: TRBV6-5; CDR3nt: TGTGCCAGCACCCGAACAGGCGTGAACACTGAAGCTTTCTTT; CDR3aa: CASTRTGVNTEAFF
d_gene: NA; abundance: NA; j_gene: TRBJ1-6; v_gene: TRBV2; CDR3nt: TGTGCCAGCAGTGAATTGGGGGCTGCTAATTCACCCCTCCACTTT; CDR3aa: CASSELGAANSPLHF
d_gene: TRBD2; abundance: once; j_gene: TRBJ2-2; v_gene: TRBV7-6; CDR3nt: TGTGCCAGCAGCTCACGGGGGGACGGGGAGCTGTTTTTT; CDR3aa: CASSSRGDGELFF
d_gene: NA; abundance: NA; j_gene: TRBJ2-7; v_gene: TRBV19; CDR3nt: TGTGCCAGTAGTATTTCGGACTACCCACACGAGCAGTACTTC; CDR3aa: CASSISDYPHEQYF
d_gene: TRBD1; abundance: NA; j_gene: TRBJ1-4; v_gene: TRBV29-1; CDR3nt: TGCAGCACACAGGGGGCAGATGAAAAACTGTTTTTT; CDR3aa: CSTQGADEKLFF
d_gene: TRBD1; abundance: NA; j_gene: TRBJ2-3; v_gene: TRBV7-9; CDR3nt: TGTGCCAGCAGCCCCGGGGACAGGGGCATGTCAGATACGCAGTATTTT; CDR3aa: CASSPGDRGMSDTQYF
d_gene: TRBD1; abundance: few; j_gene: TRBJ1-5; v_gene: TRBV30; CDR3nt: TGTGCCTGGAGGACAGGGGCTAATCAGCCCCAGCATTTT; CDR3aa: CAWRTGANQPQHF
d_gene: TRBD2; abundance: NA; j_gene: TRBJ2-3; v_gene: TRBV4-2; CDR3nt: TGTGCCAGCAGTCCGACTAGCGGGAGCTCTTATACGCAGTATTTT; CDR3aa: CASSPTSGSSYTQYF
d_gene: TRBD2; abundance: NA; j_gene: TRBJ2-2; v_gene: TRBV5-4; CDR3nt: TGTGCCAGCAGCCGAAGCGGGAGCGGGGAGCTGTTTTTT; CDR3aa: CASSRSGSGELFF
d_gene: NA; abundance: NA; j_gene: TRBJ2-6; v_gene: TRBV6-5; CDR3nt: TGTGCCAGCAGGTGGGGACAAACTGGGGCCAACGTCCTGACTTTC; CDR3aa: CASRWGQTGANVLTF
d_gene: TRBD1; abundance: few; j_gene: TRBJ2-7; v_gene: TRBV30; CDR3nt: TGTGCCTGTGAGGGACAGGGTTTCTACGAGCAGTACTTC; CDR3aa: CACEGQGFYEQYF
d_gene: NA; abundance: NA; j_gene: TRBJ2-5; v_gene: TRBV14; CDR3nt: TGTGCCAGCAGCCAGGAGGTTCGCCCCAGGGAGACCCAGTACTTC; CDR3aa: CASSQEVRPRETQYF
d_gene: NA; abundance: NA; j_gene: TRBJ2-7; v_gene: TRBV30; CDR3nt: TGTGCCTGGAGGGCAGCCTACGAGCAGTACTTC; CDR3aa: CAWRAAYEQYF
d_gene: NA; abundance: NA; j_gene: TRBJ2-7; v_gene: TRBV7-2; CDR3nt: TGTGCCAGCAGCCCATCACAGGGCTCCTACGAGCAGTACTTC; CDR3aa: CASSPSQGSYEQYF
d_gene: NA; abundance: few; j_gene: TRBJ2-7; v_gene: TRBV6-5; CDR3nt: TGTGCCAGCAGATTGGGGAGAGGAACCTACGAGCAGTACTTC; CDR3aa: CASRLGRGTYEQYF